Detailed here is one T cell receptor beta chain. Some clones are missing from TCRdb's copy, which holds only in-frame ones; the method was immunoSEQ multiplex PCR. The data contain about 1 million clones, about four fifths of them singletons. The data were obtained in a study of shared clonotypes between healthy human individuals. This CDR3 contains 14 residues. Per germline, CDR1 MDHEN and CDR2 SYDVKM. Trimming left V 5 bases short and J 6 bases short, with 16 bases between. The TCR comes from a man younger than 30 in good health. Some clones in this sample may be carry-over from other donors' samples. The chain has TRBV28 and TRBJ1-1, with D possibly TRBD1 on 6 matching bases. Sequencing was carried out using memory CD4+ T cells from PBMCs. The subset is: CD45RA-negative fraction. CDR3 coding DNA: TGTGCCAGCAGTGCCCTTAACGGACAGTCTGAAGCTTTCTTT. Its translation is CASSALNGQSEAFF.